This is a list of T cell receptor beta chains from one sample in a study of CD8 T cells in Susac syndrome. TCRdb reanalysed the immunoSEQ multiplex PCR reads using MiXCR and keeps one entry per CDR3 protein. This sample carries 150,000 to 200,000 distinct CDR3 sequences, more than 85% of them seen once, and the ten largest clones take approximately 0.086%. Sequencing was performed on CD4+ T cells from PBMCs. All receptors come from a human donor with Susac syndrome. CDR3s include the opening cysteine and the closing phenylalanine or tryptophan. D genes are given only for firm matches. Clone size is shown for a subset of rows, as once, few, many or a class of expanded clone.

CDR3 protein | CDR3 DNA | V gene | D gene | clone size | CDR3 length | J gene
CAARTGSYNEQFF | TGTGCCGCTCGGACAGGGTCCTACAATGAGCAGTTCTTC | TRBV15 | TRBD1 | . | 13 | TRBJ2-1
CAWSNSYLPGAFF | TGTGCCTGGAGTAACAGCTATTTACCGGGAGCTTTCTTT | TRBV30 | . | . | 13 | TRBJ1-1
CASSLPQGFHGYTF | TGTGCCAGCAGCTTACCCCAGGGGTTCCATGGCTACACCTTC | TRBV5-6 | . | . | 14 | TRBJ1-2
CSVKIQEPIARNEQFF | TGCAGCGTTAAGATTCAGGAGCCCATCGCCAGGAATGAGCAGTTCTTC | TRBV29-1 | . | . | 16 | TRBJ2-1
CASSIAFRTVNQPQHF | TGTGCCAGTAGTATAGCGTTCAGGACTGTCAATCAGCCCCAGCATTTT | TRBV19 | . | . | 16 | TRBJ1-5
CASSPQRAYNEQFF | TGTGCCAGCTCCCCGCAGCGGGCGTACAATGAGCAGTTCTTC | TRBV18 | . | . | 14 | TRBJ2-1
CASSDLPGQGKGPKNEQYF | TGTGCCAGCAGTGACCTTCCCGGACAGGGAAAAGGGCCAAAAAACGAGCAGTACTTC | TRBV6-1 | TRBD1 | . | 19 | TRBJ2-7
CASTGGRESNYGYTF | TGTGCCAGCACTGGGGGCAGAGAGAGCAACTATGGCTACACCTTC | TRBV7-9 | . | . | 15 | TRBJ1-2
CASSLALAGGGETQYF | TGTGCCAGCAGCTTAGCCCTAGCGGGAGGGGGAGAGACCCAGTACTTC | TRBV11-2 | TRBD2 | . | 16 | TRBJ2-5
CASSLYSANTEAFF | TGTGCCAGCAGCTTATACAGCGCGAACACTGAAGCTTTCTTT | TRBV11-2 | . | few | 14 | TRBJ1-1
CASSFIYGGVRSPLHF | TGCGCCAGCAGCTTTATATACGGGGGGGTGCGTTCACCCCTCCACTTT | TRBV5-1 | . | . | 16 | TRBJ1-6
CAWSATPQENTEAFF | TGTGCCTGGAGTGCAACCCCTCAAGAGAACACTGAAGCTTTCTTT | TRBV30 | . | . | 15 | TRBJ1-1
CASSLGTSGRNEQFF | TGTGCCAGCAGCTTGGGGACTAGCGGGAGGAATGAGCAGTTCTTC | TRBV5-4 | TRBD2 | . | 15 | TRBJ2-1
CATSDPKTGEVNGYTF | TGTGCCACCAGTGATCCCAAGACAGGGGAGGTAAATGGCTACACCTTC | TRBV24-1 | TRBD1 | . | 16 | TRBJ1-2
CASSSLLTDTQYF | TGCGCCAGCAGCTCCCTCCTCACAGATACGCAGTATTTT | TRBV5-1 | . | once | 13 | TRBJ2-3
CASRETGTSYGYTF | TGTGCCAGCAGAGAAACCGGGACCTCCTATGGCTACACCTTC | TRBV25-1 | . | . | 14 | TRBJ1-2
CASSWDRPEKLFF | TGTGCCAGCAGTTGGGACAGGCCTGAAAAACTGTTTTTT | TRBV28 | TRBD1 | . | 13 | TRBJ1-4
CASSYPPIGNEQFF | TGTGCCAGCAGTTACCCTCCTATCGGTAATGAGCAGTTCTTC | TRBV6-2/TRBV6-3 | . | . | 14 | TRBJ2-1
CASSTNDKARRAFF | TGTGCCAGTAGTACCAACGACAAGGCCAGAAGAGCTTTCTTT | TRBV19 | . | . | 14 | TRBJ1-1
CASSKGQGDNSPLHF | TGTGCCAGCAGTAAGGGACAGGGTGATAATTCACCCCTCCACTTT | TRBV6-5 | TRBD1 | . | 15 | TRBJ1-6
CSARVGLAGGNEQFF | TGCAGTGCTAGAGTCGGACTAGCGGGGGGGAATGAGCAGTTCTTC | TRBV20-1 | TRBD2 | once | 15 | TRBJ2-1
CASSSRDEKLFF | TGTGCCAGCAGCTCCAGAGACGAAAAACTGTTTTTT | TRBV9 | . | . | 12 | TRBJ1-4
CASSPGSINNEQFF | TGCGCCAGCAGTCCGGGGTCAATTAACAATGAGCAGTTCTTC | TRBV5-1 | . | . | 14 | TRBJ2-1
CATSRGGDLGNTIYF | TGTGCCACCAGCAGAGGTGGAGACCTCGGAAACACCATATATTTT | TRBV15 | . | . | 15 | TRBJ1-3
CASSLGFSGGYEQYF | TGCGCCAGCAGCTTGGGTTTTTCTGGAGGCTACGAGCAGTACTTC | TRBV5-1 | . | . | 15 | TRBJ2-7
CASSLREKLFF | TGTGCCAGCAGCTTAAGGGAAAAACTGTTTTTT | TRBV7-9 | . | . | 11 | TRBJ1-4
CASSELAGGLYNEQFF | TGCGCCAGCAGCGAACTAGCGGGGGGACTATACAATGAGCAGTTCTTC | TRBV5-1 | TRBD2 | . | 16 | TRBJ2-1
CASSFGVSGSPSTDTQYF | TGTGCCAGCAGCTTTGGAGTTAGCGGGAGCCCTAGCACAGATACGCAGTATTTT | TRBV11-2 | TRBD2 | . | 18 | TRBJ2-3
CSAASGANYGYTF | TGCAGCGCCGCAAGTGGAGCTAACTATGGCTACACCTTC | TRBV29-1 | . | . | 13 | TRBJ1-2
CASSLDGYSGNTIYF | TGTGCCAGCAGCTTGGACGGATACTCTGGAAACACCATATATTTT | TRBV5-6 | . | . | 15 | TRBJ1-3
CATSEPGQGDGELFF | TGTGCCACCAGTGAGCCGGGACAGGGTGACGGGGAGCTGTTTTTT | TRBV24-1 | TRBD1 | . | 15 | TRBJ2-2
CASSFKGGNRKNTEAFF | TGTGCCAGCAGTTTCAAGGGAGGTAATCGGAAGAACACTGAAGCTTTCTTT | TRBV27 | . | once | 17 | TRBJ1-1
CASAREGEQYF | TGTGCCAGCGCCCGAGAGGGGGAGCAGTACTTC | TRBV27 | . | . | 11 | TRBJ2-7
CAISDQPGRGYTF | TGTGCCATCAGTGATCAGCCCGGCCGGGGCTACACCTTC | TRBV10-3 | . | few | 13 | TRBJ1-2
CASSPGQGLGGNTIYF | TGCGCCAGCAGCCCGGGACAGGGGTTAGGAGGAAACACCATATATTTT | TRBV4-1 | TRBD1 | once | 16 | TRBJ1-3
CSVRRGANYGYTF | TGCAGCGTAAGGAGGGGAGCTAACTATGGCTACACCTTC | TRBV29-1 | . | . | 13 | TRBJ1-2
CASSTGQDRETQYF | TGTGCCAGTAGTACCGGACAGGACCGGGAGACCCAGTACTTC | TRBV19 | TRBD1 | . | 14 | TRBJ2-5
CASSFQQTGNTEAFF | TGTGCCAGCAGTTTCCAGCAGACAGGGAACACTGAAGCTTTCTTT | TRBV12-3/TRBV12-4 | . | . | 15 | TRBJ1-1